These 30 T cell receptor beta chains share one sample of origin, sequenced in a study of T cell changes during pregnancy in multiple sclerosis. Assay used: immunoSEQ multiplex PCR; TCRdb lists only in-frame clones, some missing. This table holds under 20,000 clones, 89% found once. The specimen was CD8+ T cells from peripheral blood mononuclear cells, collected in the second trimester of pregnancy. The receptor set was obtained from a female donor in good health, enrolled as a control in a pregnancy study.

This chain connects TRBV28 to TRBJ1-3, with D perhaps TRBD1 (5 bases). The CDR3 spans 15 residues. Trimming took off 6 bases at V and 2 bases at J, with 14 bases between the two ends. Germline V CDR1 and CDR2: MDHEN, SYDVKM. DNA for the CDR3: TGTGCCAGCAGACCTGACAGATACCCTGGAAACACCATATATTTT. Protein: CASRPDRYPGNTIYF.

Only a few counts were recorded for this clone. CDR3 sequence (DNA): TGTGCCAGCAACTGGGACAGGCTCTATGGCTACACCTTC. Translating it yields CASNWDRLYGYTF. The chain has TRBV21-1 and TRBJ1-2; the table's D call, TRBD1, has no DNA check behind it. TRBV21-1 is a known pseudogene. This CDR3 has 13 residues.

Worth noting for this clone: At one boundary the junction diverges from the germline segment, which might be a read error. The chain couples TRBV7-7 to TRBJ2-3; D call uncertain. Germline loops: CDR1 SSHAT, CDR2 FNYEAQ (reference sequence). The CDR3 extends over 14 amino acids. The CDR3 nucleotides read TGTGCTAGCAGCTTAGGTATTGGAGTAGATACGCAGTATTTT. Translated, it gives CASSLGIGVDTQYF.

This clone was counted a single time. CDR3 residues: CASTAGDETYNEQFF. The CDR3 DNA reads as TGTGCCAGCACCGCGGGAGACGAAACCTACAATGAGCAGTTCTTC. The chain has TRBV6-5 and TRBJ2-1, with TRBD2 matching 7 bases. CDR1 and CDR2 from the germline V gene are MNHEY and SVGAGI. CDR3 length: 15 residues. Trimming removed 7 bases from V and 2 bases from J; junction bases left unmatched: 8.

By share, this clone counts as medium-sized. As DNA, the CDR3 is TGTGCCAGCAGCAGGGACAGCGAGAACACTGAAGCTTTCTTT. Encoded protein: CASSRDSENTEAFF. The genes are TRBV6-4 and TRBJ1-1; TRBD1 agrees at 7 bases. This CDR3 comprises 14 residues. V was clipped by 6 bases and J by 1 base; unmatched bases: 5. Germline V gene lookup returns CDR1 MRHNA and CDR2 SNTAGT.

The rearrangement joins TRBV27 to TRBJ1-1; D is perhaps TRBD1 (5 bases). The CDR3 loop spans 12 amino acids. The germline gives CDR1 MNHEY, CDR2 SMNVEV (reference sequence). V lost 7 bases and J 1 base, leaving 7 bases between the germline ends. For the CDR3, the DNA is TGTGCCAGCATTGGACAGAACACTGAAGCTTTCTTT. Its protein product is CASIGQNTEAFF.

This chain joins TRBV7-9 and TRBJ2-7; D possibly corresponds to TRBD1 (6 bases). This CDR3 is built from 15 residues. The germline V gene encodes CDR1 SEHNR and CDR2 FQNEAQ (reference sequence). Trimming took 4 bases from V and 0 from J, leaving 13 bases between them. Here the CDR3 DNA reads TGTGCCAGCAGCTCCGAGCAGGGGAGCTCCTACGAGCAGTACTTC. Encoded protein: CASSSEQGSSYEQYF.

In its sample, this clone was seen once. This chain connects TRBV6-4 to TRBJ2-3; weak D call: TRBD2 (6 bases). This CDR3 spans 15 amino acids. V was cut by 5 bases and J by 2 bases, with 14 bases left in between. The germline V gene encodes CDR1 MRHNA and CDR2 SNTAGT. The CDR3 DNA sequence: TGTGCCAGCAGTCTCGGGAGTAGCGACACAGATACGCAGTATTTT. Protein product: CASSLGSSDTDTQYF.

The V and J genes are TRBV28 and TRBJ2-1; D is possibly TRBD1 (6 bases). Germline CDR1 and CDR2: MDHEN and SYDVKM. V was cut by 3 bases and J by 1 base, with 10 bases left in between. CDR3 length: 15 residues. CDR3 amino acids: CASSLGTPSYNEQFF. The CDR3 nucleotides read TGTGCCAGCAGTTTGGGGACACCGTCCTACAATGAGCAGTTCTTC.

This chain links TRBV28 with TRBJ2-1; D is possibly TRBD1 (5 bases). Germline loops: CDR1 MDHEN, CDR2 SYDVKM. Between the trimmed V and J ends, which lost 2 bases and 4 bases, there was a span of 6 bases. This CDR3 comprises 13 residues. Here the CDR3 DNA reads TGTGCCAGCAGTTTACCAGGGTACAATGAGCAGTTCTTC. Encoded protein: CASSLPGYNEQFF.

The rearrangement uses TRBV27 and TRBJ2-7, with 9 positions matching TRBD1. V was pared by 4 bases and J by 4 bases, with 5 bases of the junction left unmatched. Germline V CDR1 and CDR2: MNHEY, SMNVEV (reference sequence). The CDR3 covers 14 residues. CDR3 nucleotides: TGTGCCAGCAGTTACGGACAGGGGTCGTACGAGCAGTACTTC. This sequence encodes CASSYGQGSYEQYF.

The chain joins TRBV7-8 to TRBJ2-7; 8 bases are a match to TRBD1. After removal of 2 bases from V and 1 base from J, the junction contained 7 bases not matched to a gene. The CDR3 is made up of 16 amino acids. CDR1 and CDR2 (germline): SGHVS, FQNEAQ. CDR3 coding DNA: TGTGCCAGCAGCTTATTCTCTACAGGGGGATCCTACGAGCAGTACTTC. Its protein product is CASSLFSTGGSYEQYF.

This rearrangement joins TRBV9 to TRBJ1-1, with D tentatively TRBD1 (5 bases). This CDR3 is 15 amino acids long. Germline-derived CDR1 and CDR2 are SGDLS and YYNGEE. With 0 bases removed from V and 3 bases from J, the gap between germline ends came to 12 bases. The DNA for the CDR3 is TGTGCCAGCAGCGTAGCTGCGCAGGGCTACACTGAAGCTTTCTTT. Residues: CASSVAAQGYTEAFF. Full variable domain (remainder filled in from reference TRBV9 and TRBJ1-1): DSGVTQTPKHLITATGQRVTLRCSPRSGDLSVYWYQQSLDQGLQFLIQYYNGEERAKGNILERFSAQQFPDLHSELNLSSLELGDSALYFCASSVAAQGYTEAFFGQGTRLTVV.

CDR3 loop: CASSLGSDQETQYF. In DNA form, the CDR3 reads TGTGCCAGCAGCTTGGGAAGCGACCAAGAGACCCAGTACTTC. The J gene is TRBJ2-5, the V gene TRBV5-4; D gene unclear. The CDR3 sequence is 14 residues long. V dropped 0 bases and J dropped 0 bases, with 6 bases sitting between them. Germline loops: CDR1 SGHNT, CDR2 YYREEE (reference sequence).

The chain combines TRBV6-6 with TRBJ1-1, with 10 bases identical to TRBD1. Germline CDR1 MNHNY, CDR2 SVGAGI (reference sequence). The trim removed 4 bases at V and 4 bases at J, leaving 3 bases unmatched. The CDR3 runs to 14 residues. The CDR3 DNA reads as TGTGCCAGCAGTTTGGACAGGGGGGGCACTGAAGCTTTCTTT. Translation: CASSLDRGGTEAFF.

This clone was found a few times. The J gene is TRBJ1-5, the V gene TRBV28; D perhaps matches TRBD1 (5 bases). V gave up 3 bases and J gave up 0 bases, with 9 bases separating them. CDR3 size: 15 residues. Germline-derived CDR1 and CDR2 are MDHEN and SYDVKM. The CDR3: CASSFGHSSNQPQHF. CDR3 sequence (DNA): TGTGCCAGCAGTTTTGGACATAGTAGCAATCAGCCCCAGCATTTT.

The rearrangement links TRBV6-5 to TRBJ1-2, with 7 bases fitting TRBD1. CDR1 is MNHEY and CDR2 is SVGAGI in the germline V gene. V shed 5 bases, J shed 6 bases, and the junction held 0 bases outside the gene matches. The CDR3 has 11 residues. This chain's CDR3 is CASSTGDGYTF. The DNA for the CDR3 is TGTGCCAGCAGTACAGGGGATGGCTACACCTTC.

This clone showed up just once. The chain carries TRBV6-1 and TRBJ2-7; D is possibly TRBD2 (6 bases). From germline, CDR1 is MNHNS and CDR2 SASEGT. The CDR3 sequence is 13 residues long. V was cut by 6 bases and J by 4 bases, with 13 bases left in between. This chain's CDR3 is CASRNGGFYEQYF. As DNA, the CDR3 is TGTGCCAGCAGGAACGGGGGATTTTACGAGCAGTACTTC.

V usage is TRBV28 and J usage is TRBJ2-7; tentative D call: TRBD1 (5 bases). The V and J ends lost 9 bases and 3 bases respectively, with 24 bases between them. This CDR3 is built from 16 residues. Germline-derived CDR1 and CDR2 are MDHEN and SYDVKM. CDR3 DNA: TGTGCCAGGCTACCACAGGAAACCTTCGATCACTACGAGCAGTACTTC. It yields the protein CARLPQETFDHYEQYF. The full variable domain, its missing parts supplied by reference TRBV28 and TRBJ2-7, is DVKVTQSSRYLVKRTGEKVFLECVQDMDHENMFWYRQDPGLGLRLIYFSYDVKMKEKGDIPEGYSVSREKKERFSLILESASTNQTSMYLCARLPQETFDHYEQYFGPGTRLTVT.

A few counts support this clone. V and J are TRBV10-3 and TRBJ2-1, with TRBD2 matching 10 bases. V lost 10 bases to trimming and J lost 6 bases; unmatched junction nucleotides: 9. CDR3 length: 14 amino acids. Germline CDR1 is ENHRY and CDR2 is SYGVKD. CDR3 region: CATVAASGGNEQFF. CDR3 in DNA: TGTGCCACAGTGGCGGCTAGCGGGGGCAATGAGCAGTTCTTC.

The table lists this clone with a count of one. The V call is TRBV6-6, the J call TRBJ2-2; D gene ambiguous. Looked up from germline, CDR1 is MNHNY and CDR2 is SVGAGI (reference sequence). The V end lost 10 bases, the J end lost 4 bases, and 7 bases lay between the germline ends. CDR3 length: 11 amino acids. The CDR3: CAIYSTGELFF. CDR3 sequence (DNA): TGTGCCATTTACTCCACCGGGGAGCTGTTTTTT.

In this sample, this clone turned up once. This chain uses TRBV7-9 with TRBJ2-7, with D possibly TRBD1 on 6 matching bases. This CDR3 is 13 amino acids long. CDR1 SEHNR and CDR2 FQNEAQ come from the germline V gene (reference sequence). V lost 1 base and J lost 5, with 9 bases in between. The CDR3 DNA is TGTGCCAGCAGCTTAGTAAACAGGGACGAGCAGTACTTC. Translation gives CASSLVNRDEQYF. The variable domain in full, completed from reference TRBV7-9 and TRBJ2-7, reads DTGVSQNPRHKITKRGQNVTFRCDPISEHNRLYWYRQTLGQGPEFLTYFQNEAQLEKSRLLSDRFSAERPKGSFSTLEIQRTEQGDSAMYLCASSLVNRDEQYFGPGTRLTVT.

V gene TRBV7-9 combines with J gene TRBJ1-4, with TRBD1 as a possible D gene (5 bases). Trimming cost V 0 bases and J 6 bases, with 14 bases left between them. Germline CDR1 is SEHNR and CDR2 is FQNEAQ (reference sequence). The CDR3 totals 16 residues. CDR3 loop: CASSLAVRVPDEKLFF. The CDR3 region has the DNA TGTGCCAGCAGCTTAGCTGTCAGGGTTCCTGATGAAAAACTGTTTTTT.

This clone has just a few counts. This chain uses TRBV15 with TRBJ2-2; 8 nucleotides match TRBD1. The V gene end was trimmed by 3 bases and the J gene end by 3 bases; junction bases not matched to a gene: 3. In germline, CDR1 is LNHNV, CDR2 YYDKDF (reference sequence). This CDR3 is 15 amino acids long. The CDR3 sequence is CATSRGQEDTGELFF. CDR3 DNA: TGTGCCACCAGCAGGGGACAGGAGGACACCGGGGAGCTGTTTTTT.

The chain is built from TRBV7-9 and TRBJ2-1; a possible D gene is TRBD2 (6 bases). The germline V gene has CDR1 SEHNR and CDR2 FQNEAQ (reference sequence). Trimming shortened V by 0 bases and J by 4 bases, and 10 bases separated the two germline ends. The length of the CDR3 is 15 residues. The DNA of the CDR3 is TGTGCCAGCAGCTTAGCGGGAGGCCTTTACAATGAGCAGTTCTTC. This codes for CASSLAGGLYNEQFF.

The V and J genes are TRBV11-2 and TRBJ1-2; 7 positions agree with TRBD1. V was clipped by 0 bases and J by 6 bases; unmatched bases: 7. Per the germline V gene, CDR1 is SGHAT and CDR2 is FQNNGV. This CDR3 has 15 amino acids. CDR3 bases: TGTGCCAGCAGCTTAGATCCCCGACAGGGACATGGCTACACCTTC. This encodes CASSLDPRQGHGYTF.

The chain carries TRBV7-6 and TRBJ2-1, with D possibly being TRBD2 (6 bases). CDR3 length: 13 residues. Trimming removed 1 base from V and 7 bases from J, with 8 bases in between. Germline CDR1 is SGHVS and CDR2 is FNYEAQ. The chain's CDR3 is CASSLGGKNEQFF. DNA for the CDR3: TGTGCCAGCAGCTTAGGCGGGAAAAATGAGCAGTTCTTC.

The chain combines TRBV5-1 with TRBJ2-7, with 8 bases identical to TRBD2. V lost 4 bases to trimming and J lost 6 bases; unmatched junction nucleotides: 6. This CDR3 is built from 13 residues. Germline V CDR1 and CDR2: SGHRS, YFSETQ. The CDR3 protein is CASSLSGTIEQYF. The CDR3 DNA reads TGCGCCAGCAGCCTTAGCGGGACCATCGAGCAGTACTTC.

The chain combines TRBV15 with TRBJ1-4, with D maybe TRBD1 (5 bases). Trimming shortened V by 5 bases and J by 5 bases, and 12 bases separated the two germline ends. CDR3 size: 14 residues. CDR1 and CDR2 from the germline V gene are LNHNV and YYDKDF (reference sequence). The CDR3 nucleotides are TGTGCCACCAGCCTCCCGGGGGAGAATGAAAAACTGTTTTTT. It encodes CATSLPGENEKLFF.

This chain joins TRBV27 and TRBJ1-2; D unresolved. The CDR3 extends over 13 amino acids. The V and J ends lost 5 bases and 4 bases respectively, with 11 bases between them. Germline loops: CDR1 MNHEY, CDR2 SMNVEV (reference sequence). CDR3 sequence reads: CASSPGFSYGYTF. CDR3 sequence (DNA): TGTGCCAGCAGTCCCGGGTTTTCCTATGGCTACACCTTC.